Each of the 17 T cell receptor beta chains below was sequenced from the same sample in a study of blood T cell repertoires in COVID-19. The assay was immunoSEQ multiplex PCR, and TCRdb's table has in-frame clones only and misses some. The repertoire holds 110,000 or so clones, with about 90% as singletons. The sequenced material came from peripheral blood. The source is a human donor in a cohort sampled during active COVID-19.

Only one count was recorded for this clone. The chain recombines TRBV6-5 with TRBJ2-2; D remains ambiguous. This CDR3 is 13 amino acids long. Trimming stripped 5 bases from V and 6 bases from J, with 10 bases between. The germline V gene encodes CDR1 MNHEY and CDR2 SVGAGI. The CDR3 nucleotides read TGTGCCAGCAGTCCGGAGATCCCCGGGGAGCTGTTTTTT. It translates to CASSPEIPGELFF.

The rearrangement joins TRBV28 to TRBJ2-2, with 10 positions matching TRBD2. This CDR3 region has 16 residues. The J segment lost 1 base and the V segment lost 2 bases, leaving 1 base of the junction unmatched. Per germline, CDR1 MDHEN and CDR2 SYDVKM. The CDR3 reads CASSLRLAGNTGELFF. CDR3 nucleotides: TGTGCCAGCAGTTTAAGACTAGCGGGGAACACCGGGGAGCTGTTTTTT.

The chain employs TRBV3-1 (or the pseudogene TRBV3-2) and TRBJ2-7; 10 bases align to TRBD2. Germline CDR1 reads LGHDT; CDR2 reads YNNKEL (reference sequence). V dropped 7 bases and J dropped 6; count of bases not matched to a gene: 9. CDR3 length: 14 amino acids. The CDR3 sequence: CASTTTSGVSEQYF. CDR3 DNA sequence: TGTGCCAGCACCACCACTAGCGGGGTTTCCGAGCAGTACTTC.

The chain carries TRBV7-9 and TRBJ1-5; D perhaps matches TRBD1 (6 bases). V was trimmed by 0 bases and J by 4 bases, leaving 16 bases between them. Germline loops: CDR1 SEHNR, CDR2 FQNEAQ (reference sequence). CDR3 length: 17 amino acids. CDR3 residues: CASSLAGGGKLNQPQHF. CDR3 DNA: TGTGCCAGCAGCTTAGCGGGAGGGGGAAAACTGAATCAGCCCCAGCATTTT.

The rearrangement joins TRBV7-9 to TRBJ2-1; D is perhaps TRBD1 (7 bases). Germline CDR1 and CDR2: SEHNR and FQNEAQ (reference sequence). The CDR3 is 16 residues long. V was cut by 3 bases and J by 8 bases, with 20 bases left in between. Here the CDR3 DNA reads TGTGCCAGCAGCTTGGGGGGACAGAGCCTGTCGTATGAGCAGTTCTTC. Amino acids: CASSLGGQSLSYEQFF.

The chain uses TRBV7-8 and TRBJ2-7; maybe TRBD2 (5 bases). V was pared by 5 bases and J by 0 bases, with 11 bases between. This CDR3 region has 14 residues. Looked up from germline, CDR1 is SGHVS and CDR2 is FQNEAQ. The CDR3 loop reads CASSPSGVSYEQYF. The CDR3 bases are TGTGCCAGCAGCCCGTCCGGGGTCTCCTACGAGCAGTACTTC.

The rearrangement uses TRBV29-1 and TRBJ2-3; D unresolved. The ends were cut back, 5 bases at V and 3 bases at J, with 6 bases in the middle. The length of the CDR3 is 11 residues. The germline V gene encodes CDR1 SQVTM and CDR2 ANQGSEA. The CDR3 sequence is CSVSGTDTQYF. For the CDR3, the DNA is TGCAGCGTTTCCGGGACAGATACGCAGTATTTT.

The chain employs TRBV3-1 (or the pseudogene TRBV3-2) and TRBJ2-5, with TRBD2 matching 10 bases. Trimming took 2 bases from V and 1 from J; bases not matched to a gene: 1. Germline CDR1 and CDR2: LGHDT and YNNKEL (reference sequence). The CDR3 runs to 15 residues. The CDR3 loop is CASSQRTSGQETQYF. CDR3 coding DNA: TGTGCCAGCAGCCAACGGACTAGCGGCCAAGAGACCCAGTACTTC.

V usage is TRBV2 and J usage is TRBJ2-7, with 8 bases fitting TRBD2. V was clipped by 8 bases and J by 12 bases; unmatched bases: 9. CDR1 is SNHLY, CDR2 FYNNEI, per germline. CDR3 length equals 11 residues. The CDR3 coding sequence is TGTGCCAGCGGGGGACTAGGTCAGTGGTACTTC. It yields the protein CASGGLGQWYF.

The rearrangement links TRBV2 to TRBJ2-1; 12 bases align to TRBD2. Germline loops: CDR1 SNHLY, CDR2 FYNNEI. This CDR3 has 15 residues. V was clipped by 8 bases and J by 6 bases; unmatched bases: 8. In DNA, the CDR3 is TGTGCCAGCGGCCGACTAGCGGGGGCCCCCAATGAGCAGTTCTTC. This gives the protein CASGRLAGAPNEQFF.

CDR3 loop: CASSIGRGMNTEAFF. The CDR3 region has the DNA TGTGCCAGTAGTATTGGTCGAGGGATGAACACTGAAGCTTTCTTT. The chain employs TRBV19 and TRBJ1-1, with D unresolved. The CDR3 runs to 15 residues. V lost 3 bases to trimming and J lost 0 bases, with 11 bases between them. Germline CDR1 LNHDA, CDR2 SQIVND (reference sequence).

The CDR3 loop is CASSQGRIGLGEKLFF. The CDR3, as DNA: TGCGCCAGCAGCCAAGGACGCATTGGACTGGGTGAAAAACTGTTTTTT. The chain couples TRBV4-1 to TRBJ1-4; no clear D. The ends were cut back, 1 base at V and 7 bases at J, with 16 bases in the middle. Germline CDR1 and CDR2: MGHRA and YSYEKL. This CDR3 spans 16 amino acids.

The V and J genes are TRBV3-1 (or the pseudogene TRBV3-2) and TRBJ1-2; 8 bases fit TRBD1. Trimming removed 1 base from V and 9 bases from J; junction bases left unmatched: 10. Germline V gives CDR1 LGHDT, CDR2 YNNKEL (reference sequence). The length of the CDR3 is 15 residues. CDR3 loop: CASSQGAGQASRYTF. CDR3 nucleotides: TGTGCCAGCAGCCAAGGTGCGGGACAGGCATCGCGCTACACCTTC.

This clone was seen once. This chain links TRBV14 with TRBJ1-1; 8 bases line up with TRBD1. The junction had 6 bases not matched to a gene; V was cut back by 2 bases and J by 7 bases. The CDR3 runs to 14 residues. Germline loops: CDR1 SGHDN, CDR2 FVKESK. The CDR3 DNA reads as TGTGCCAGCAGCCAATCAGGGGGCCGGCTTGAAGCTTTCTTT. This encodes CASSQSGGRLEAFF.

The chain links TRBV12-3 or TRBV12-4 to TRBJ1-5, with D possibly TRBD1 on 6 matching bases. Trimming stripped 9 bases from V and 7 bases from J, with 16 bases between. This CDR3 has 13 residues. The CDR3 sequence is CASTAQGMQPQHF. The CDR3, as DNA: TGTGCCAGTACCGCTCAGGGGATGCAGCCCCAGCATTTT.

With respect to this clone: The sample carries other DNA sequences with the same CDR3. The rearrangement uses TRBV5-1 and TRBJ1-5; 7 nucleotides align to TRBD1. The trim removed 2 bases at V and 2 bases at J, leaving 1 base unmatched. This CDR3 has 14 amino acids. Germline V CDR1 and CDR2: SGHRS, YFSETQ. This CDR3 reads CASSLDRGNQPQHF. In nucleotides, the CDR3 is TGCGCCAGCAGCTTAGACAGGGGCAATCAGCCCCAGCATTTT.

This clone was counted a few times. CDR3 loop: CASSLGTSGGQETQYF. DNA of the CDR3: TGCGCCAGCAGCTTGGGGACTAGCGGGGGGCAAGAGACCCAGTACTTC. The chain carries TRBV5-1 and TRBJ2-5, with 14 bases aligning to TRBD2. The CDR3 runs to 16 residues. The germline gives CDR1 SGHRS, CDR2 YFSETQ. Trimming cost V 0 bases and J 2 bases; bases outside gene matches: 0.